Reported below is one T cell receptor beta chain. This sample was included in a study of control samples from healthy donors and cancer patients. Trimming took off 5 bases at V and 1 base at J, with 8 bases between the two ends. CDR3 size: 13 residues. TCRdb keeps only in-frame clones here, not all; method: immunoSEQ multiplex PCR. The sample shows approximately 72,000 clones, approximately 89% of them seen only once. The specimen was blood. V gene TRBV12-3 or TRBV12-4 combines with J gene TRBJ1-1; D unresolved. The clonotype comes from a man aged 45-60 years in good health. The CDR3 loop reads CASSQERNTEAFF. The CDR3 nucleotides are TGTGCCAGCAGTCAAGAAAGGAACACTGAAGCTTTCTTT.